One and the same sample provided the 9 T cell receptor beta chains below, sequenced in a study of T cell responses to AZD1222 COVID-19 vaccine. Measured with immunoSEQ multiplex PCR; TCRdb has only the in-frame clones, and not every one. The repertoire includes 130,000 to 150,000 clones, 92% of them detected once, and about 3.2% sits in the top ten. Sequencing used peripheral blood, obtained on day 0 of AZD1222 vaccination. These receptors came from an adult in good health.

The gene calls are TRBV10-2 and TRBJ1-1, with a weak D call TRBD1 (5 bases). Germline CDR1 and CDR2: WSHSY and SAAADI. CDR3 length: 14 residues. Trimming cost V 9 bases and J 1 base, with 15 bases left between them. CDR3 protein: CASEDWGKNTEAFF. The CDR3 nucleotides are TGCGCCAGTGAGGATTGGGGGAAGAACACTGAAGCTTTCTTT.

The rearrangement links TRBV7-9 to TRBJ2-7; D call uncertain. CDR3 size: 13 residues. CDR1 is SEHNR and CDR2 is FQNEAQ in the germline V gene (reference sequence). V gave up 1 base and J gave up 2 bases, with 6 bases separating them. CDR3 sequence reads: CASSLVNTYEQYF. The CDR3 bases are TGTGCCAGCAGCTTAGTAAATACCTACGAGCAGTACTTC.

This chain links TRBV7-9 with TRBJ1-4; D gene unclear. The CDR3 loop spans 15 amino acids. CDR1 SEHNR and CDR2 FQNEAQ come from the germline V gene (reference sequence). Deletions cut 3 bases from V and 6 bases from J, with 14 bases between. This CDR3 is CASSFTSTDYEKLFF. Here the CDR3 DNA reads TGTGCCAGCAGCTTCACTTCGACGGACTATGAAAAACTGTTTTTT.

This chain connects TRBV19 to TRBJ2-7; possible D gene TRBD2, 6 bases. Germline V gene sequence: CDR1 LNHDA, CDR2 SQIVND (reference sequence). The germline V and J ends were trimmed by 9 bases and 1 base, with 16 bases remaining between them. CDR3 length: 14 amino acids. Here the CDR3 reads CASRSGVESYEQYF. As DNA, the CDR3 is TGTGCCAGCCGGTCGGGGGTAGAGTCCTACGAGCAGTACTTC.

J is TRBJ2-3 and V is TRBV3-1 (or the pseudogene TRBV3-2), with 15 positions matching TRBD2. Unmatched junction bases numbered 3, after V lost 1 base and J lost 4 bases. This CDR3 has 17 residues. The germline CDR1 and CDR2 sequences are LGHDT and YNNKEL (reference sequence). CDR3 nucleotide sequence: TGTGCCAGCAGCCAAGGGACTAGCGGGAGGGGTTCAGATACGCAGTATTTT. This gives the protein CASSQGTSGRGSDTQYF.

The J gene is TRBJ1-3, the V gene TRBV19; no definite D call. V was clipped by 5 bases and J by 9 bases, with 20 bases between them. CDR3 size: 15 residues. Germline-derived CDR1 and CDR2 are LNHDA and SQIVND (reference sequence). The CDR3 bases are TGTGCCAGTAGTCCCCGGAGCCTATTCGACGGCACCATATATTTT. Encoded protein: CASSPRSLFDGTIYF.

This chain joins TRBV12-3 or TRBV12-4 and TRBJ2-7; D unclear. V was cut by 0 bases and J by 6 bases, with 6 bases left in between. The CDR3 runs 12 residues. CDR3 residues: CASSLAMGEQYF. Written as DNA, the CDR3 is TGTGCCAGCAGTTTAGCGATGGGCGAGCAGTACTTC.

This chain uses TRBV7-9 with TRBJ1-1; D remains unclear. In germline, CDR1 is SEHNR, CDR2 FQNEAQ (reference sequence). CDR3 length equals 13 residues. Trimming took off 2 bases at V and 8 bases at J, with 12 bases between the two ends. Here the CDR3 DNA reads TGTGCCAGCAGCTTAAGAGTGGCTACCGAAGCTTTCTTT. It translates to CASSLRVATEAFF.

The sample holds one count of this clone. This chain joins TRBV28 and TRBJ1-2, with a possible D match to TRBD1 (6 bases). V was shortened by 8 bases and J by 2 bases, with 15 bases between the two germline ends. Germline-derived CDR1 and CDR2 are MDHEN and SYDVKM. The CDR3 covers 14 residues. The CDR3 bases are TGTGCCAGCCTGACCGGGACACTCAACTATGGCTACACCTTC. It encodes CASLTGTLNYGYTF.